This T cell receptor (beta chain) was recovered during a study of T cell responses to AZD1222 COVID-19 vaccine. Whole-study findings and limits: Nearly half of the spike-specific TCRs reportedly recognize variant regions that carry no mutations. When two AZD1222 doses had been given, Spike-specific TCR breadth and depth rose.

Assay used: immunoSEQ multiplex PCR; TCRdb lists only in-frame clones, some missing. The sample lists more than 95,000 clones, about nine tenths occurring once. A word on this clone: Its target is unknown.

The source was peripheral blood, collected on day 0 of AZD1222 vaccination. The clonotype was recovered from an adult in good health.

As DNA, the CDR3 is TGTGCCAGCAGTTTTGGCGGGAACACTGAAGCTTTCTTT. Its protein product is CASSFGGNTEAFF. The rearrangement links TRBV27 to TRBJ1-1, with D unresolved. The CDR3 runs 13 residues. Trimming cost V 3 bases and J 1 base, with 6 bases left between them. Germline values: CDR1 MNHEY, CDR2 SMNVEV (reference sequence).